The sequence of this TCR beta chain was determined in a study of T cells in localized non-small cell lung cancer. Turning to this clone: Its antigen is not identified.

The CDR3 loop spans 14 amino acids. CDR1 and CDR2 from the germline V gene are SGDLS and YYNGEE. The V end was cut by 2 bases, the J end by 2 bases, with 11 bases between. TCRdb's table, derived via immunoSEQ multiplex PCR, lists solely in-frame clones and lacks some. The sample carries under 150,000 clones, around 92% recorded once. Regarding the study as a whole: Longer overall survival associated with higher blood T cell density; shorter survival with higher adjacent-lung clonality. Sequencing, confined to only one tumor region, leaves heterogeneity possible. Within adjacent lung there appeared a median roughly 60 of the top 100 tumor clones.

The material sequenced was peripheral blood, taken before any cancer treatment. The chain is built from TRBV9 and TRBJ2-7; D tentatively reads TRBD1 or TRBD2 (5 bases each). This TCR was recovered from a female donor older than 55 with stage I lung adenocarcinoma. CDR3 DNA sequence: TGTGCCAGCAGCGTGGGGACGGATCCCTACGAGCAGTACTTC. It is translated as CASSVGTDPYEQYF.